These 22 T cell receptor beta chains share one sample of origin, sequenced in a study of blood T cell repertoires in COVID-19. The repertoire was sequenced with immunoSEQ multiplex PCR; TCRdb's copy has only in-frame clones and lacks some. Of 200,000 to 250,000 clones detected, 80% to 90% appear once; the ten largest clones hold more than 3.5%. Sequencing used PBMCs or T cells enriched from blood (not recorded which). The receptors originated from a woman aged 40 to 49 with acute COVID-19.

The chain uses TRBV6-2 or TRBV6-3 and TRBJ2-2; 7 nucleotides agree with TRBD2. CDR3 size: 15 residues. The germline CDR1 and CDR2 sequences are MNHEY and SVGEGT. Trimming cost V 6 bases and J 5 bases; bases outside gene matches: 9. CDR3 residues: CASSLSSGPTGELFF. CDR3 DNA sequence: TGTGCCAGCAGCCTTAGTAGCGGGCCGACCGGGGAGCTGTTTTTT.

The rearrangement uses TRBV2 and TRBJ1-1; D is uncertain. The CDR3 length is 12 residues. V was trimmed by 6 bases and J by 1 base, leaving 6 bases between them. Germline V gene sequence: CDR1 SNHLY, CDR2 FYNNEI. The CDR3 is CASRTGNTEAFF. CDR3 bases: TGTGCCAGCAGGACGGGGAACACTGAAGCTTTCTTT. Full variable domain (remainder filled in from reference TRBV2 and TRBJ1-1): EPEVTQTPSHQVTQMGQEVILRCVPISNHLYFYWYRQILGQKVEFLVSFYNNEISEKSEIFDDQFSVERPDGSNFTLKIRSTKLEDSAMYFCASRTGNTEAFFGQGTRLTVV.

The rearrangement joins TRBV5-4 to TRBJ1-2; D possibly corresponds to TRBD1 (6 bases). Germline CDR1 reads SGHNT; CDR2 reads YYREEE (reference sequence). V was clipped by 6 bases and J by 7 bases, with 19 bases between them. CDR3 length equals 14 residues. In DNA, the CDR3 is TGTGCCAGCACCGGTTGGGGGGGCACCGCTGGCTACACCTTC. It specifies CASTGWGGTAGYTF. Drawing the rest from reference TRBV5-4 and TRBJ1-2, the complete variable domain is ETGVTQSPTHLIKTRGQQVTLRCSSQSGHNTVSWYQQALGQGPQFIFQYYREEENGRGNFPPRFSGLQFPNYSSELNVNALELDDSALYLCASTGWGGTAGYTFGSGTRLTVV.

The rearrangement links TRBV28 to TRBJ1-5, with TRBD1 matching 11 bases. V lost 4 bases, J lost 6 bases, and 8 bases stayed unmatched. Germline CDR1 and CDR2: MDHEN and SYDVKM. This CDR3 has 16 amino acids. The CDR3 is CASSSPPGTGGQPQHF. As DNA, the CDR3 is TGTGCCAGCAGTTCACCTCCCGGGACAGGGGGTCAGCCCCAGCATTTT.

V and J are TRBV5-4 and TRBJ1-2; 7 nucleotides align to TRBD1. After removal of 4 bases from V and 1 base from J, the junction contained 10 bases not matched to a gene. CDR3 size: 16 residues. CDR1 and CDR2 from the germline V gene are SGHNT and YYREEE (reference sequence). CDR3 DNA: TGTGCCAGCAGCATTGGGACAGAGATTTTTAACTATGGCTACACCTTC. It codes for CASSIGTEIFNYGYTF.

This clone has more than one count but fewer than ten. The gene calls are TRBV6-5 and TRBJ1-5, with D possibly matching TRBD1 (5 bases). CDR1 is MNHEY and CDR2 is SVGAGI in the germline V gene. CDR3 length: 12 amino acids. V dropped 6 bases and J dropped 6 bases, with 9 bases sitting between them. CDR3: CASRQGGQPQHF. In nucleotides, the CDR3 is TGTGCCAGCAGGCAGGGTGGTCAGCCCCAGCATTTT.

The CDR3 coding sequence is TGTGCCACCAGCTCTAGCAGGGGCCAGGTTGAAAAACTGTTTTTT. Translated: CATSSSRGQVEKLFF. V usage is TRBV15 and J usage is TRBJ1-4; D is perhaps TRBD1 (6 bases). V lost 5 bases to trimming and J lost 7 bases, with 17 bases between them. Germline CDR1 and CDR2: LNHNV and YYDKDF (reference sequence). This CDR3 is built from 15 residues. Combining the CDR3 with reference TRBV15 and TRBJ1-4 gives the whole variable domain DAMVIQNPRYQVTQFGKPVTLSCSQTLNHNVMYWYQQKSSQAPKLLFHYYDKDFNNEADTPDNFQSRRPNTSFCFLDIRSPGLGDTAMYLCATSSSRGQVEKLFFGSGTQLSVL.

V is TRBV5-1 and J is TRBJ2-7, with 7 bases aligning to TRBD1. V lost 3 bases and J lost 4; bases outside the gene matches: 10. The germline gives CDR1 SGHRS, CDR2 YFSETQ. This CDR3 has 15 residues. CDR3 region: CASSSGATGRYEQYF. CDR3 coding DNA: TGCGCCAGCAGCTCTGGGGCGACAGGGCGGTACGAGCAGTACTTC.

The genes are TRBV14 and TRBJ1-2; D is uncertain. The CDR3 is made up of 13 amino acids. Trimming removed 2 bases at V and 4 bases at J, with 8 bases between. In germline, CDR1 is SGHDN, CDR2 FVKESK. The CDR3 coding sequence is TGTGCCAGCAGCCAACGCGCTGGCTATGGCTACACCTTC. Translated, it gives CASSQRAGYGYTF.

This chain joins TRBV5-1 and TRBJ1-2; D perhaps matches TRBD1 (5 bases). The CDR3 length is 15 residues. The germline V gene encodes CDR1 SGHRS and CDR2 YFSETQ. V lost 4 bases, J lost 2 bases, and 15 bases lay in between. CDR3 residues: CASSLPQGSNYGYTF. CDR3 sequence (DNA): TGCGCCAGCAGCCTGCCCCAGGGTAGCAACTATGGCTACACCTTC.

The CDR3 sequence: CSVAQGAANQPQHF. The CDR3 DNA is TGCAGCGTCGCCCAGGGGGCGGCGAATCAGCCCCAGCATTTT. The V and J genes are TRBV29-1 and TRBJ1-5, with 8 nucleotides matching TRBD1. Germline V lookup: CDR1 SQVTM, CDR2 ANQGSEA. With 6 bases clipped from V and 4 bases from J, the junction kept 8 bases outside the gene matches. The CDR3 runs to 14 residues.

The V gene is TRBV25-1, the J gene TRBJ2-4; tentatively, D is TRBD1 (6 bases). Germline CDR1 MGHDK, CDR2 SYGVNS. V was shortened by 2 bases and J by 0 bases, with 8 bases between the two germline ends. This CDR3 has 15 residues. CDR3 sequence: CASSEGGLAKNIQYF. The CDR3 DNA sequence: TGTGCCAGCAGTGAAGGGGGCCTAGCCAAAAACATTCAGTACTTC.

The chain joins TRBV27 to TRBJ1-1; D is perhaps TRBD1 (6 bases). Germline V gene lookup returns CDR1 MNHEY and CDR2 SMNVEV (reference sequence). V was trimmed by 6 bases and J by 8 bases, leaving 13 bases between them. The CDR3 consists of 12 residues. DNA of the CDR3: TGTGCCAGCAGGTTACAGGGTCGGGAAGCTTTCTTT. Its translation: CASRLQGREAFF.

This clone occurred once. This chain links TRBV13 with TRBJ1-2, with a possible D match to TRBD1 (6 bases). CDR3 length: 12 residues. Trimming took 2 bases from V and 8 from J, leaving 9 bases between them. Germline lookup yields CDR1 PRHDT and CDR2 FYEKMQ (reference sequence). Written as DNA, the CDR3 is TGTGCCAGCAGCTTACAAGGGACAGGCTACACCTTC. Protein: CASSLQGTGYTF.

This clone has just a few counts. The rearrangement links TRBV3-1 (or the pseudogene TRBV3-2) to TRBJ1-3; possibly TRBD1 for D (6 bases). The CDR3 spans 16 residues. The V gene's germline CDR1 is LGHDT and CDR2 YNNKEL (reference sequence). V lost 2 bases to trimming and J lost 0 bases, with 11 bases between them. The chain's CDR3 is CASSQTPDSSGNTIYF. In DNA form, the CDR3 reads TGTGCCAGCAGCCAAACCCCGGACAGCTCTGGAAACACCATATATTTT.

The chain has TRBV11-1 and TRBJ2-3; TRBD2 agrees at 9 bases. Trimming at V came to 1 base and at J to 14 bases, leaving 7 bases not matched to a gene. This CDR3 is 13 amino acids long. Per the germline V gene, CDR1 is SGHAT and CDR2 is FQDESV (reference sequence). The CDR3 DNA reads as TGTGCCAGCAGCTTAGGGCTAGCGGGACCCCGGTATTTT. Its translation: CASSLGLAGPRYF.

This clone was detected once. The chain combines TRBV7-9 with TRBJ1-2; unclear D gene. CDR1 is SEHNR and CDR2 is FQNEAQ in the germline V gene (reference sequence). With 0 bases removed from V and 2 bases from J, the gap between germline ends came to 13 bases. The CDR3 is 16 residues long. The CDR3 reads CASSLASLSQNYGYTF. As DNA, the CDR3 is TGTGCCAGCAGCTTAGCATCCCTTTCACAGAACTATGGCTACACCTTC.

V is TRBV7-2 and J is TRBJ1-2, with 12 bases aligning to TRBD1. Germline V lookup: CDR1 SGHTA, CDR2 FQGNSA. The CDR3 loop spans 15 amino acids. V was pared by 5 bases and J by 5 bases, with 6 bases of the junction left unmatched. Here the CDR3 reads CASSPGQGALYGYTF. The CDR3 nucleotides read TGTGCCAGCAGCCCGGGACAGGGGGCTTTGTATGGCTACACCTTC.

A word on this clone: Within the sample, other DNA sequences also encode this same CDR3. The chain joins TRBV5-1 to TRBJ2-3; D may be TRBD2 (5 bases). V was pared by 0 bases and J by 2 bases, with 10 bases between. Germline assignment: CDR1 SGHRS and CDR2 YFSETQ. This CDR3 is 15 amino acids long. The CDR3 sequence: CASSLEGVSTDTQYF. The CDR3 nucleotides are TGCGCCAGCAGCTTGGAGGGAGTGTCCACAGATACGCAGTATTTT.

The rearrangement uses TRBV2 and TRBJ1-5, with D possibly being TRBD1 (6 bases). CDR1 SNHLY and CDR2 FYNNEI come from the germline V gene. The CDR3 sequence is 15 residues long. The ends were cut back, 1 base at V and 7 bases at J, with 14 bases in the middle. In DNA form, the CDR3 reads TGTGCCAGCAGTGAAGGCGACAGGAAGGGGCAGCCCCAGCATTTT. Its protein product is CASSEGDRKGQPQHF.

The chain carries TRBV19 and TRBJ1-2, with unresolved D. Germline-derived CDR1 and CDR2 are LNHDA and SQIVND (reference sequence). The CDR3 covers 15 residues. V shed 6 bases and J shed 2 bases, with 16 bases lying between them. Here the CDR3 reads CASRLRGGVNYGYTF. The CDR3 DNA follows: TGTGCCAGTAGACTAAGAGGAGGAGTAAACTATGGCTACACCTTC. Filled out from reference TRBV19 and TRBJ1-2, the complete variable domain reads DGGITQSPKYLFRKEGQNVTLSCEQNLNHDAMYWYRQDPGQGLRLIYYSQIVNDFQKGDIAEGYSVSREKKESFPLTVTSAQKNPTAFYLCASRLRGGVNYGYTFGSGTRLTVV.

CDR3 in amino acids: CASSGRGNQPQHF. Written as DNA, the CDR3 is TGTGCCAGCAGCGGGAGGGGCAATCAGCCCCAGCATTTT. This sequence joins TRBV9 and TRBJ1-5; D call uncertain. In germline, CDR1 is SGDLS, CDR2 YYNGEE. The CDR3 is 13 residues long. V was cut by 3 bases and J by 2 bases, with 6 bases left in between.